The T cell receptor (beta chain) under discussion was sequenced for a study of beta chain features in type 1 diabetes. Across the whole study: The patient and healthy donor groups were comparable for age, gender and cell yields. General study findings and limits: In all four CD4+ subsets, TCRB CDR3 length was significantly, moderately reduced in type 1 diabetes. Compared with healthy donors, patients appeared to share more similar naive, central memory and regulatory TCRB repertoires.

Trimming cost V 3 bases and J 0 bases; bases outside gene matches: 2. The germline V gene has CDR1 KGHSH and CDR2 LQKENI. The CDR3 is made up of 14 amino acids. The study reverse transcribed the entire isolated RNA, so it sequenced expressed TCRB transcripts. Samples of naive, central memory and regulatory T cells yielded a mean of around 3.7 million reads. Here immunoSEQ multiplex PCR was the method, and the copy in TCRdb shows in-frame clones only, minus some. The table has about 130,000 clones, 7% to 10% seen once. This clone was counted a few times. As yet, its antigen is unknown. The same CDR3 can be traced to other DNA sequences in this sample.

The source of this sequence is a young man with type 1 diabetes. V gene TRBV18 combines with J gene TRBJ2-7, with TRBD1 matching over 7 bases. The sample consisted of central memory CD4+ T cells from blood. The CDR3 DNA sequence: TGTGCCAGCTCACCGGGACAGAGCTCCTACGAGCAGTACTTC. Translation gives CASSPGQSSYEQYF.